Below are 26 T cell receptor beta chains sequenced from a single sample in a study of beta chain features in type 1 diabetes listed by TCRdb under 2018. These receptors' targets are unknown. General conclusions and limits of the study: In all four CD4+ subsets, TCRB CDR3 length was moderately but significantly shorter in type 1 diabetes patients.

Libraries were built with the immunoSEQ multiplex PCR assay. All of the isolated RNA was reverse transcribed with the High Capacity cDNA Reverse Transcription Kit, so expressed TCRB transcripts were sequenced. Not all clones reach the TCRdb copy of this immuneACCESS table, which keeps in-frame sequences only. Checked studies attribute under half of the gap to unresolved V genes and leave the rest unexplained. Here the sample has about 360,000 clones; roughly 13% occur a single time. The ten largest clones capture approximately 0.01% of the sample. Sequenced: naive CD4+ T cells from blood. Interpreted using the paper, the cell subset or site label stands for: true naive CD4+ T cells. The receptor set was obtained from a woman under 30 with type 1 diabetes.

The chain couples TRBV6-6 to TRBJ1-5, with 8 positions matching TRBD1. Trimming at V came to 7 bases and at J to 3 bases, leaving 8 bases not matched to a gene. Per the germline V gene, CDR1 is MNHNY and CDR2 is SVGAGI (reference sequence). The CDR3 is 15 amino acids. The CDR3 here is CASTSFRGLNQPQHF. The CDR3 DNA reads TGTGCCAGCACCAGCTTCAGGGGGCTCAATCAGCCCCAGCATTTT.

This chain connects TRBV4-1 to TRBJ2-1, with D maybe TRBD2 (6 bases). The ends were cut back, 1 base at V and 4 bases at J, with 11 bases in the middle. The CDR3 is made up of 15 amino acids. Germline CDR1 MGHRA, CDR2 YSYEKL. CDR3 region: CASSQGVAEYNEQFF. The CDR3 coding sequence is TGCGCCAGCAGCCAAGGTGTAGCGGAATACAATGAGCAGTTCTTC.

This clone was observed a few times. The chain is built from TRBV28 and TRBJ1-5; 7 bases agree with TRBD1. Trimming at V came to 3 bases and at J to 4 bases, leaving 9 bases not matched to a gene. Germline CDR1 and CDR2: MDHEN and SYDVKM. CDR3 length: 16 residues. DNA for the CDR3: TGTGCCAGCAGTTTCCCGAACAGGGGCAGGAATCAGCCCCAGCATTTT. Its protein is CASSFPNRGRNQPQHF.

A few counts support this clone. The chain joins TRBV11-2 to TRBJ2-4; D uncertain. This CDR3 is 13 amino acids long. Per germline, CDR1 SGHAT and CDR2 FQNNGV. Between the trimmed V and J ends, which lost 3 bases and 9 bases, there was a span of 12 bases. The CDR3 protein is CASSFPGLGIQYF. DNA for the CDR3: TGTGCCAGCAGCTTCCCCGGGTTGGGCATTCAGTACTTC.

This clone was seen a handful of times. Other DNA sequences from this sample encode an identical CDR3 as well. The V call is TRBV2, the J call TRBJ2-1; 7 nucleotides match TRBD2. Trimming removed 8 bases from V and 3 bases from J; junction bases left unmatched: 1. The CDR3 is 12 amino acids. Germline assignment: CDR1 SNHLY and CDR2 FYNNEI. CDR3 region: CASGRDYNEQFF. As DNA, the CDR3 is TGTGCCAGCGGGAGGGACTACAATGAGCAGTTCTTC. The full variable domain, rest sourced from reference TRBV2 and TRBJ2-1, is EPEVTQTPSHQVTQMGQEVILRCVPISNHLYFYWYRQILGQKVEFLVSFYNNEISEKSEIFDDQFSVERPDGSNFTLKIRSTKLEDSAMYFCASGRDYNEQFFGPGTRLTVL.

V usage is TRBV7-2 and J usage is TRBJ2-7, with TRBD1 as a possible D gene (5 bases). The CDR3 has 15 residues. The V end lost 5 bases, the J end lost 5 bases, and 19 bases lay between the germline ends. The germline CDR1 and CDR2 sequences are SGHTA and FQGNSA. CDR3 sequence: CASSPRGDFADEQYF. For the CDR3, the DNA is TGTGCCAGCAGCCCTAGGGGTGATTTCGCTGACGAGCAGTACTTC.

This clone was seen only a few times. This chain connects TRBV20-1 to TRBJ2-7; D ambiguous. The ends were cut back, 0 bases at V and 5 bases at J, with 5 bases in the middle. The CDR3 is made up of 11 amino acids. Germline V gene lookup returns CDR1 DFQATT and CDR2 SNEGSKA (reference sequence). The CDR3 reads CSAREGHEQYF. CDR3 DNA sequence: TGCAGTGCTAGAGAGGGCCACGAGCAGTACTTC.

There are a few counts of this clone. The chain has TRBV4-3 and TRBJ2-5, with no clear D. Trimming pared 1 base from V and 5 bases from J, leaving 14 bases between. CDR3 length: 15 residues. CDR1 LGHNA and CDR2 YSLEER come from the germline V gene. CDR3 region: CASSQVGSTFETQYF. The CDR3 nucleotides read TGCGCCAGCAGCCAAGTGGGCTCGACGTTCGAGACCCAGTACTTC.

The rearrangement joins TRBV29-1 to TRBJ1-1; 7 bases agree with TRBD1. Trimming removed 5 bases from V and 3 bases from J; junction bases left unmatched: 9. The germline CDR1 and CDR2 sequences are SQVTM and ANQGSEA. This CDR3 region has 14 residues. The CDR3 protein is CSVKLQGRYTEAFF. CDR3 sequence (DNA): TGCAGCGTTAAATTACAGGGGAGGTACACTGAAGCTTTCTTT.

This chain uses TRBV11-2 with TRBJ2-7; no reliable D call. Germline V CDR1 and CDR2: SGHAT, FQNNGV. V was pared by 2 bases and J by 4 bases, with 12 bases between. This CDR3 spans 14 amino acids. Here the CDR3 reads CASSLTFTLYEQYF. In DNA, the CDR3 is TGTGCCAGCAGCTTAACTTTCACCCTTTACGAGCAGTACTTC.

This chain joins TRBV18 and TRBJ1-4; D not certain. From germline, CDR1 is KGHSH and CDR2 LQKENI. The CDR3 length is 14 residues. Trimming removed 3 bases from V and 4 bases from J, with 9 bases in between. In nucleotides, the CDR3 is TGTGCCAGCTCACCCTCGACGGGTAATGAAAAACTGTTTTTT. Its translation is CASSPSTGNEKLFF.

This clone has just a few counts. V gene TRBV15 combines with J gene TRBJ1-2; no definite D call. Per germline, CDR1 LNHNV and CDR2 YYDKDF (reference sequence). V was trimmed by 0 bases and J by 8 bases, leaving 7 bases between them. The CDR3 is 12 residues long. The CDR3 nucleotides read TGTGCCACCAGCAGAGATCGCGTCGGCTACACCTTC. This gives the protein CATSRDRVGYTF.

This rearrangement joins TRBV7-9 to TRBJ2-7, with TRBD1 matching 8 bases. J lost 1 base, V lost 4 bases, and 9 bases had no gene match. This CDR3 is built from 16 residues. Germline loops: CDR1 SEHNR, CDR2 FQNEAQ (reference sequence). The CDR3 nucleotides are TGTGCCAGCAGCTCCAGACAGGGGCAAAGGTCCTACGAGCAGTACTTC. It codes for CASSSRQGQRSYEQYF.

This clone was seen only a few times. In DNA, the CDR3 is TGTGCCATCAGTGTCGGAGGGGTTGGAGATACGCAGTATTTT. This encodes CAISVGGVGDTQYF. J is TRBJ2-3 and V is TRBV10-3, with D maybe TRBD2 (6 bases). The germline V gene has CDR1 ENHRY and CDR2 SYGVKD. The CDR3 is 14 amino acids. The V end was cut by 4 bases, the J end by 5 bases, with 13 bases between.

This clone was picked up a small number of times. This chain links TRBV18 with TRBJ1-1, with D perhaps matching TRBD1 (6 bases). Germline V gene data show CDR1 as KGHSH and CDR2 as LQKENI. The CDR3 totals 13 residues. V lost 6 bases, J lost 3 bases, and 11 bases lay in between. The CDR3 DNA sequence: TGTGCCAGCTCGCAGGGGAAGGACACTGAAGCTTTCTTT. It translates to CASSQGKDTEAFF.

V gene TRBV30 combines with J gene TRBJ1-2, with D unclear. V was pared by 3 bases and J by 8 bases, with 16 bases between. The V gene's germline CDR1 is GTSNPN and CDR2 SVGIG (reference sequence). The CDR3 length is 13 residues. CDR3 sequence: CAWRTGEDRGYTF. CDR3 nucleotide sequence: TGTGCCTGGAGAACCGGGGAGGACCGCGGCTACACCTTC.

The chain combines TRBV5-1 with TRBJ2-5; D remains unclear. This CDR3 contains 14 residues. The germline V and J ends were trimmed by 7 bases and 5 bases, with 18 bases remaining between them. Germline V gene lookup returns CDR1 SGHRS and CDR2 YFSETQ. Here the CDR3 DNA reads TGCGCCAGCCGCCCAACACAGATATCCGAGACCCAGTACTTC. It yields the protein CASRPTQISETQYF.

The J gene is TRBJ2-1, the V gene TRBV4-3; 9 bases fit TRBD2. Trimming at V came to 2 bases and at J to 4 bases, leaving 3 bases not matched to a gene. Germline lookup yields CDR1 LGHNA and CDR2 YSLEER. This CDR3 contains 15 residues. The CDR3 here is CASSQISGGYNEQFF. For the CDR3, the DNA is TGCGCCAGCAGCCAAATTAGCGGGGGATACAATGAGCAGTTCTTC.

The J gene is TRBJ1-1, the V gene TRBV29-1; unclear D gene. There are 12 residues in the CDR3. Germline V gene sequence: CDR1 SQVTM, CDR2 ANQGSEA. V was trimmed by 7 bases and J by 1 base, leaving 10 bases between them. DNA of the CDR3: TGCAGCGCTAAGCTAGGGAACACTGAAGCTTTCTTT. It is translated as CSAKLGNTEAFF.

The chain couples TRBV7-2 to TRBJ2-1, with D unclear. V lost 1 base and J lost 7, with 17 bases in between. The length of the CDR3 is 16 residues. Germline V gives CDR1 SGHTA, CDR2 FQGNSA. DNA for the CDR3: TGTGCCAGCAGCTTAGATTTGGCTAGAGGAAAGAATGAGCAGTTCTTC. Amino acids: CASSLDLARGKNEQFF.

The chain recombines TRBV4-3 with TRBJ2-2; the D is unclear. This CDR3 region has 14 residues. Trimming took 4 bases from V and 4 from J, leaving 10 bases between them. Germline V gene data show CDR1 as LGHNA and CDR2 as YSLEER. This CDR3 is CASSRLLGTGELFF. Here the CDR3 DNA reads TGCGCCAGCAGCCGACTTTTGGGCACCGGGGAGCTGTTTTTT.

The chain combines TRBV7-9 with TRBJ2-4, with TRBD1 matching over 8 bases. J lost 7 bases, V lost 4 bases, and 6 bases had no gene match. The CDR3 is made up of 14 amino acids. CDR1 and CDR2 (germline): SEHNR, FQNEAQ (reference sequence). CDR3 in amino acids: CASSSGDRGNIQYF. The CDR3 DNA reads as TGTGCCAGCAGCTCCGGCGACAGGGGCAACATTCAGTACTTC.

This clone was counted between two and nine times. The chain carries TRBV28 and TRBJ1-5; perhaps TRBD1 as D (5 bases). V lost 11 bases, J lost 7 bases, and 18 bases lay in between. Germline V gene sequence: CDR1 MDHEN, CDR2 SYDVKM. The CDR3 consists of 13 residues. The CDR3 DNA reads TGTGCCGGCTCGAGGGGAGGGGAACAGCCCCAGCATTTT. Protein: CAGSRGGEQPQHF.

This clone appeared a few times. This chain joins TRBV28 and TRBJ2-7; D call uncertain. This CDR3 region has 14 residues. The ends were cut back, 5 bases at V and 3 bases at J, with 14 bases in the middle. CDR1 and CDR2 (germline): MDHEN, SYDVKM. The CDR3 region has the DNA TGTGCCAGCAGTCCTTTGCCGTCGGGCTACGAGCAGTACTTC. This codes for CASSPLPSGYEQYF.

The J gene is TRBJ2-5, the V gene TRBV5-1; 12 nucleotides line up with TRBD2. Germline trimming cut 4 bases from V and 2 bases from J; bases unmatched to any gene: 6. This CDR3 contains 16 residues. CDR1 SGHRS and CDR2 YFSETQ come from the germline V gene. The CDR3, as DNA: TGCGCCAGCAGCCTGAGGGGGACTAGCGGGCAAGAGACCCAGTACTTC. It yields the protein CASSLRGTSGQETQYF.

The chain joins TRBV5-1 to TRBJ1-2; weak D call: TRBD1 (5 bases). The CDR3 loop spans 15 amino acids. Trimming cost V 3 bases and J 0 bases, with 12 bases left between them. CDR1 SGHRS and CDR2 YFSETQ come from the germline V gene. CDR3 region: CASSSTGGANYGYTF. CDR3 in DNA: TGCGCCAGCAGCTCTACCGGGGGTGCTAACTATGGCTACACCTTC.